One and the same sample provided the 6 T cell receptor beta chains below, sequenced in a study of CD8+CD57+ T cells in acquired aplastic anemia. The TCR beta profiling, which covered VDJ combination and CDR3 sequence, was carried out using genomic DNA as the template. TCRdb re-derived calls from the reads in MiXCR, one entry per CDR3 protein. Of approximately 200,000 distinct CDR3 sequences in the sample, roughly 55% were seen once. The source material was sorted CD4+, CD8+, or CD8+CD57+ T cells (not recorded which) from PBMCs. The receptors here all came from a human donor in good health.

The gene calls are TRBV19 and TRBJ2-1; D may match TRBD1 or TRBD2 (5 bases each). This CDR3 has 12 amino acids. Trimming stripped 1 base from V and 9 bases from J, with 7 bases between. Germline loops: CDR1 LNHDA, CDR2 SQIVND (reference sequence). CDR3 coding DNA: TGTGCCAGTAGTATAGGGGGGACTGAGCAGTTCTTC. Translated, it gives CASSIGGTEQFF.

The V gene is TRBV20-1, the J gene TRBJ2-3; 9 positions agree with TRBD2. V dropped 3 bases and J dropped 5; count of bases not matched to a gene: 9. The CDR3 is 15 residues long. The germline CDR1 and CDR2 sequences are DFQATT and SNEGSKA (reference sequence). The CDR3 sequence: CSARTSGKKRDTQYF. For the CDR3, the DNA is TGCAGTGCTAGGACTAGCGGCAAGAAGCGAGATACGCAGTATTTT.

The chain has TRBV7-9 and TRBJ2-7; TRBD1 matches at 7 bases. Trimming cost V 8 bases and J 5 bases; bases outside gene matches: 9. The V gene's germline CDR1 is SEHNR and CDR2 FQNEAQ (reference sequence). The CDR3 runs to 13 residues. The CDR3 loop is CASGHGTVHEQYF. CDR3 nucleotides: TGTGCCAGCGGCCACGGGACAGTCCACGAGCAGTACTTC. Full variable domain (outside the CDR3, taken from reference TRBV7-9 and TRBJ2-7): DTGVSQNPRHKITKRGQNVTFRCDPISEHNRLYWYRQTLGQGPEFLTYFQNEAQLEKSRLLSDRFSAERPKGSFSTLEIQRTEQGDSAMYLCASGHGTVHEQYFGPGTRLTVT.

This clonotype was seen repeatedly, ten times or more. V gene TRBV7-6 combines with J gene TRBJ1-1; 8 positions agree with TRBD1. This CDR3 is built from 13 residues. The V segment lost 3 bases and the J segment 8 bases; nucleotides outside the gene matches: 5. Germline V CDR1 and CDR2: SGHVS, FNYEAQ. CDR3 loop: CASSFGQGPEAFF. Here the CDR3 DNA reads TGTGCCAGCAGCTTTGGACAGGGACCCGAAGCTTTCTTT.

This rearrangement joins TRBV3-1 to TRBJ1-2; 9 bases fit TRBD1. The V gene's germline CDR1 is LGHDT and CDR2 YNNKEL (reference sequence). V gave up 0 bases and J gave up 6 bases; unmatched junction bases: 8. The CDR3 loop spans 16 amino acids. The CDR3 bases are TGTGCCAGCAGCCAAGAGATGGGACAGGGCATTAATGGCTACACCTTC. This encodes CASSQEMGQGINGYTF.

The chain employs TRBV10-3 and TRBJ2-3; TRBD1 matches at 10 bases. The ends lost 4 bases at V and 2 bases at J; junction bases unmatched: 3. The CDR3 runs 15 residues. Germline V gives CDR1 ENHRY, CDR2 SYGVKD. The CDR3 protein is CAISAGQGFTDTQYF. The CDR3 bases are TGTGCCATCAGTGCGGGACAGGGGTTCACAGATACGCAGTATTTT.